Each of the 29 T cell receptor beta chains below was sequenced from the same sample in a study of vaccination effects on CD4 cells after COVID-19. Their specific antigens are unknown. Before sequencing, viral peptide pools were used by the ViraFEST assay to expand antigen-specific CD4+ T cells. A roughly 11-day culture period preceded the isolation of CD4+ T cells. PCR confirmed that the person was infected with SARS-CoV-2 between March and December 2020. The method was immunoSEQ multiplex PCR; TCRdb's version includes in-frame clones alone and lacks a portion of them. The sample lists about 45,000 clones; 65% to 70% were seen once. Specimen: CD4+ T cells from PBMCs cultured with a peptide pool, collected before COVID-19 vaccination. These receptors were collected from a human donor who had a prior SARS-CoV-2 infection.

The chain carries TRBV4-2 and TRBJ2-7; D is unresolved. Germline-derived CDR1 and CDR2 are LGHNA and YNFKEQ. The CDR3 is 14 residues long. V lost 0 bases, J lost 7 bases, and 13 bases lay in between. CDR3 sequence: CASSQDLIVKEQYF. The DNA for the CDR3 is TGTGCCAGCAGCCAAGATTTGATAGTTAAAGAGCAGTACTTC.

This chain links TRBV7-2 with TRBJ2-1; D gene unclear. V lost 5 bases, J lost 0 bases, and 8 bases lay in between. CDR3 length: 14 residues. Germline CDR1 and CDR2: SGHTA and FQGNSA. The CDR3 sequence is CASSHQVSYNEQFF. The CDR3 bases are TGTGCCAGCAGCCACCAGGTCTCCTACAATGAGCAGTTCTTC.

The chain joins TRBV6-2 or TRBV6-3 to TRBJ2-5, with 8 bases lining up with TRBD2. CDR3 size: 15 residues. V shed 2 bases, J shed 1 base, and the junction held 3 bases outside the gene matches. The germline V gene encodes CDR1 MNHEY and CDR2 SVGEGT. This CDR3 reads CASSYLAGSQETQYF. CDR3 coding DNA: TGTGCCAGCAGTTACCTAGCGGGTTCCCAAGAGACCCAGTACTTC.

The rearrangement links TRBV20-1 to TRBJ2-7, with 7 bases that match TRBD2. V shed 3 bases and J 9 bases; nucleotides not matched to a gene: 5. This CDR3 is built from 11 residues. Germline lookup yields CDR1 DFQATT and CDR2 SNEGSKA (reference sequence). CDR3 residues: CSARARETQYF. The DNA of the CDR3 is TGCAGTGCTAGGGCGCGGGAGACGCAGTACTTC.

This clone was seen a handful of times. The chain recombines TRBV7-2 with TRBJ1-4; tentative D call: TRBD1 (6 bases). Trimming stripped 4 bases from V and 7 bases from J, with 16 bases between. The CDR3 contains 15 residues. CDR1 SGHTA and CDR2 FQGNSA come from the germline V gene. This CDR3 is CASSSRGIDGEKLFF. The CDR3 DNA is TGTGCCAGCAGCTCAAGGGGGATTGATGGTGAAAAACTGTTTTTT.

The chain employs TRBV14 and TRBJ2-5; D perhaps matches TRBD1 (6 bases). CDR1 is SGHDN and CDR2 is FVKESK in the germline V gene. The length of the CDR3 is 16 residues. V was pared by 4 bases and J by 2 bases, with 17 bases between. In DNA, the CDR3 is TGTGCCAGCAGCCGGAGGCCGGGACACACTCAAGAGACCCAGTACTTC. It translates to CASSRRPGHTQETQYF.

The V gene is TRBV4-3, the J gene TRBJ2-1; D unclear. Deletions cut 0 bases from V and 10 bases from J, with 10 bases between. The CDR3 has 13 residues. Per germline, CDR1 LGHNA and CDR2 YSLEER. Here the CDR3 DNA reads TGCGCCAGCAGCCAAGAGCCTGGTCACGAGCAGTTCTTC. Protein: CASSQEPGHEQFF.

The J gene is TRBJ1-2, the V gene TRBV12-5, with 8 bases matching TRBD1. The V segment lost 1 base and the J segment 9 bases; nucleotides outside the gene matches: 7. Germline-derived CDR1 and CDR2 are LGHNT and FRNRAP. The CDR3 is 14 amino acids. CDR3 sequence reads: CASGLGNRGARYTF. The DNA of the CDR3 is TGTGCTAGTGGTTTGGGAAACAGGGGGGCTCGCTACACCTTC.

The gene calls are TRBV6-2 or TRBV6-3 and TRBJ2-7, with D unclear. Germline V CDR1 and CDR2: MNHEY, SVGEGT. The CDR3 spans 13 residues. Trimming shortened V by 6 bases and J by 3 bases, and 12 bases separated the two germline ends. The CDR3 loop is CASSRFKLYEQYF. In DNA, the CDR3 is TGTGCCAGCAGCAGGTTCAAACTCTACGAGCAGTACTTC.

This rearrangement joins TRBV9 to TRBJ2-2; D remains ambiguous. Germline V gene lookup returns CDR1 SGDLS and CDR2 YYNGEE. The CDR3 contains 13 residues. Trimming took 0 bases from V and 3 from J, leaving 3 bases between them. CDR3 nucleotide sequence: TGTGCCAGCAGCGTAGTAGACACCGGGGAGCTGTTTTTT. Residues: CASSVVDTGELFF.

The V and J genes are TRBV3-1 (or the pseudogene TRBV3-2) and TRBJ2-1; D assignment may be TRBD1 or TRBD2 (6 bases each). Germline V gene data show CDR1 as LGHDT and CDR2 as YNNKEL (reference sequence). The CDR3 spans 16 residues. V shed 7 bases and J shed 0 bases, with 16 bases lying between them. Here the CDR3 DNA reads TGTGCCAGCAAGGGGGGCGATGCGAGCTCCTACAATGAGCAGTTCTTC. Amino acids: CASKGGDASSYNEQFF.

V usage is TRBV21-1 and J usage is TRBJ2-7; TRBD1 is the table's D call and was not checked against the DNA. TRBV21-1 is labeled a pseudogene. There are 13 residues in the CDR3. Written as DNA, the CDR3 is TGTGCCAGCCCGACAGGGGGACTCTACGAGCAGTACTTC. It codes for CASPTGGLYEQYF.

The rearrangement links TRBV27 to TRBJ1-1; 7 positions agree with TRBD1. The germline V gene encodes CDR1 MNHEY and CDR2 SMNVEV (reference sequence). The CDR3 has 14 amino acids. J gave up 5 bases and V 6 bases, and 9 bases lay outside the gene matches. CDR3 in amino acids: CASRGLTGRTEAFF. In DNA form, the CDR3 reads TGTGCCAGCAGGGGATTGACAGGGCGAACTGAAGCTTTCTTT.

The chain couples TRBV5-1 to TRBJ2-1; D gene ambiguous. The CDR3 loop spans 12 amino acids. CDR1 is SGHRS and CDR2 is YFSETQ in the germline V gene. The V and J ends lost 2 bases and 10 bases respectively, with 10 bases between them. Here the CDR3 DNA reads TGCGCCAGCAGCTTTACCCCCCCCGAGCAGTTCTTC. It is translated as CASSFTPPEQFF.

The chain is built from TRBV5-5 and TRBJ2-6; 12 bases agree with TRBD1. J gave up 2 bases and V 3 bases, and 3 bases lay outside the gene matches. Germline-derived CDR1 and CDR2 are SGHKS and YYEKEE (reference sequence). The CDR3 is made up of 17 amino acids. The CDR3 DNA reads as TGTGCCAGCAGCTGGGGGACAGGGGGCGCTGGGGCCAACGTCCTGACTTTC. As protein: CASSWGTGGAGANVLTF.

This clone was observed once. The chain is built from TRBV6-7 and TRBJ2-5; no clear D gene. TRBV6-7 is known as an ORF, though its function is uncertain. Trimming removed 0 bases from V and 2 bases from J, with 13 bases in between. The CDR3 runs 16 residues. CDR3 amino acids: CASSYSLRPVQETQYF. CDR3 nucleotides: TGTGCCAGCAGTTACTCCCTACGGCCAGTGCAAGAGACCCAGTACTTC.

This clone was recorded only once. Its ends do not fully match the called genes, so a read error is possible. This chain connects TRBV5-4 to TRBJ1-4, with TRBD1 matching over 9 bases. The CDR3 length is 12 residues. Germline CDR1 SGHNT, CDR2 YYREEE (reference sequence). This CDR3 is CASSLDDRGVVF. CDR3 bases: TGTGCCAGCAGCTTGGACGACAGGGGGGTTGTATTT.

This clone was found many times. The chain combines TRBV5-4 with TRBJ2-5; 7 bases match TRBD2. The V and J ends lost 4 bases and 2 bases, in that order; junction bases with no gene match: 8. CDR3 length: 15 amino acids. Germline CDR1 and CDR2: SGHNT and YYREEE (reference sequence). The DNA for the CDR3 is TGTGCCAGCAGCCGAAGACTAGCCGATCAAGAGACCCAGTACTTC. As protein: CASSRRLADQETQYF. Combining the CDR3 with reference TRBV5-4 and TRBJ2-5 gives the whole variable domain ETGVTQSPTHLIKTRGQQVTLRCSSQSGHNTVSWYQQALGQGPQFIFQYYREEENGRGNFPPRFSGLQFPNYSSELNVNALELDDSALYLCASSRRLADQETQYFGPGTRLLVL.

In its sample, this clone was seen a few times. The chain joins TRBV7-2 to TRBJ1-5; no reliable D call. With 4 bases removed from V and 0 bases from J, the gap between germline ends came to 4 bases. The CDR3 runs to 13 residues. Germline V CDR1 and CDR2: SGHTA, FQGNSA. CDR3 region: CASSYSSNQPQHF. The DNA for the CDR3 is TGTGCCAGCAGCTATAGTAGCAATCAGCCCCAGCATTTT.

CDR3 DNA: TGCGCCAGCAGCTCGGCAGGGGATCGCGAGCAGTACTTC. This gives the protein CASSSAGDREQYF. The chain has TRBV5-1 and TRBJ2-7, with D possibly being TRBD1 (6 bases). The V end lost 3 bases, the J end lost 6 bases, and 13 bases lay between the germline ends. Germline V gene data show CDR1 as SGHRS and CDR2 as YFSETQ. The CDR3 sequence is 13 residues long. Based on the CDR3 plus reference TRBV5-1 and TRBJ2-7, the full variable domain is KAGVTQTPRYLIKTRGQQVTLSCSPISGHRSVSWYQQTPGQGLQFLFEYFSETQRNKGNFPGRFSGRQFSNSRSEMNVSTLELGDSALYLCASSSAGDREQYFGPGTRLTVT.

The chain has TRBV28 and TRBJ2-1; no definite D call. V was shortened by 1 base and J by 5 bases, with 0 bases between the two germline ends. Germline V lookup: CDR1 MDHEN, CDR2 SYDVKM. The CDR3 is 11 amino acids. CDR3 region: CASSLYNEQFF. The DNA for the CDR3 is TGTGCCAGCAGTTTATACAATGAGCAGTTCTTC.

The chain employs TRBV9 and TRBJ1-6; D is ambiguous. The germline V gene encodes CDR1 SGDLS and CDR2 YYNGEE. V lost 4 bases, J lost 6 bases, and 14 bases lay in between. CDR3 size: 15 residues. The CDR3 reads CASSPVGLTNSPLHF. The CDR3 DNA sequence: TGTGCCAGCAGCCCCGTCGGTCTTACTAATTCACCCCTCCACTTT. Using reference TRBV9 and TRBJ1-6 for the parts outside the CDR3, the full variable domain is DSGVTQTPKHLITATGQRVTLRCSPRSGDLSVYWYQQSLDQGLQFLIQYYNGEERAKGNILERFSAQQFPDLHSELNLSSLELGDSALYFCASSPVGLTNSPLHFGNGTRLTVT.

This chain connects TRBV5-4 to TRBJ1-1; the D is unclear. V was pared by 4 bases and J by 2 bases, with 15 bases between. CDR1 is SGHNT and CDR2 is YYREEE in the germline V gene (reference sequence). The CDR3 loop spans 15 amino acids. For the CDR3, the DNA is TGTGCCAGCAGCAACCCGGGAACAGCTAACACTGAAGCTTTCTTT. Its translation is CASSNPGTANTEAFF.

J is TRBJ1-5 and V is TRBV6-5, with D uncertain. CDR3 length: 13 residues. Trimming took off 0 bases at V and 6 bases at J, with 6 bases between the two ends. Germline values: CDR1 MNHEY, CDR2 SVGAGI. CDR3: CASSYSRTQPQHF. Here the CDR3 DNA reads TGTGCCAGCAGTTACTCGAGGACTCAGCCCCAGCATTTT.

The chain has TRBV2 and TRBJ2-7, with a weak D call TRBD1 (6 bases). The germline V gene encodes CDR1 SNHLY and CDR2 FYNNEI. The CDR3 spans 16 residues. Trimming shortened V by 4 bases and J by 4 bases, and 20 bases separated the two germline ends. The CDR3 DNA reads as TGTGCCAGCAGTGGAGGAACGACAGGATCTCTGTACGAGCAGTACTTC. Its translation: CASSGGTTGSLYEQYF.

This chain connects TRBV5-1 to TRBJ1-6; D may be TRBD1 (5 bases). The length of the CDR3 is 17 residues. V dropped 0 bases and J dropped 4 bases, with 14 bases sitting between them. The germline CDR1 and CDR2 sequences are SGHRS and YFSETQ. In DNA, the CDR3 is TGCGCCAGCAGCTTGGAGCAGGGAAACGGTTATAATTCACCCCTCCACTTT. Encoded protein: CASSLEQGNGYNSPLHF.

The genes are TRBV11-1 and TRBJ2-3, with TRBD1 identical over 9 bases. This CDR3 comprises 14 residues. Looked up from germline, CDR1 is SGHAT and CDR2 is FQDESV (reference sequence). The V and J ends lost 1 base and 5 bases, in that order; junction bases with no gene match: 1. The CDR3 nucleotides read TGTGCCAGCAGCTTAGGACAGGGGGTAGATACGCAGTATTTT. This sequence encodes CASSLGQGVDTQYF. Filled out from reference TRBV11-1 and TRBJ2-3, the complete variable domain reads EAEVAQSPRYKITEKSQAVAFWCDPISGHATLYWYRQILGQGPELLVQFQDESVVDDSQLPKDRFSAERLKGVDSTLKIQPAELGDSAMYLCASSLGQGVDTQYFGPGTRLTVL.

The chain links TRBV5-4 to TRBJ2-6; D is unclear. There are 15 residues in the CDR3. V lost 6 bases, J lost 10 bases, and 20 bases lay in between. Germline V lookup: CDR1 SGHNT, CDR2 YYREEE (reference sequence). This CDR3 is CASTSQGHDKNVLTF. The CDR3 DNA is TGTGCCAGCACAAGCCAAGGGCACGACAAGAACGTCCTGACTTTC.

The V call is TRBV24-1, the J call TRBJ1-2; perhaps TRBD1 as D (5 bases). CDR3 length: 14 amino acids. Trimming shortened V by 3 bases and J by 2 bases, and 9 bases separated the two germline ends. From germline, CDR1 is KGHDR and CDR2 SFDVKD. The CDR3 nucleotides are TGTGCCACCAGTGATCCGGGACGCAACTATGGCTACACCTTC. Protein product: CATSDPGRNYGYTF.